Listed below are T cell receptor beta chains from one sample, sequenced in a study of blood T cell repertoires in COVID-19. TCRdb keeps only in-frame clones here, not all; method: immunoSEQ multiplex PCR. This repertoire shows 97,000 or so clones, about nine tenths found once; its top ten account for less than 2%. Material for sequencing was peripheral blood. These receptors were collected from a man aged 55 to 69 with acute or convalescent COVID-19. Each CDR3 is given with its conserved first and last residue. Fields, in order: D gene, V gene, clone size, J gene, CDR3 protein, CDR3 DNA. A D gene is named only where the DNA matches it firmly. Some rows have no size entry. The others give once, few or many, or a class for an expanded clone.

D: TRBD1
V: TRBV7-2
size: -
J: TRBJ1-1
CDR3: CASSPRTGNTEAFF
DNA: TGTGCCAGCAGCCCCCGGACAGGGAACACTGAAGCTTTCTTT

D: -
V: TRBV5-1
size: -
J: TRBJ1-1
CDR3: CASSLSVNTEAFF
DNA: TGCGCCAGCAGCTTGAGCGTGAACACTGAAGCTTTCTTT

D: -
V: TRBV6-5
size: -
J: TRBJ1-5
CDR3: CASARDSNSNQPQHF
DNA: TGTGCCAGCGCTCGTGACAGTAATAGCAATCAGCCCCAGCATTTT

D: -
V: TRBV2
size: -
J: TRBJ1-5
CDR3: CASMRGVIGNQPQHF
DNA: TGTGCCAGCATGAGAGGAGTGATCGGCAATCAGCCCCAGCATTTT

D: -
V: TRBV5-4
size: -
J: TRBJ2-5
CDR3: CASSFQGITETQYF
DNA: TGTGCCAGCAGCTTCCAGGGGATAACTGAGACCCAGTACTTC

D: TRBD2
V: TRBV11-2
size: -
J: TRBJ2-3
CDR3: CASSLDLAGGLDTQYF
DNA: TGTGCCAGCAGCTTAGATCTAGCGGGGGGGCTAGATACGCAGTATTTT

D: TRBD1
V: TRBV5-1
size: -
J: TRBJ1-6
CDR3: CASSPSTGDSYNSPLHF
DNA: TGCGCCAGCAGCCCGAGTACAGGGGACTCCTATAATTCACCCCTCCACTTT

D: -
V: TRBV7-2
size: -
J: TRBJ1-2
CDR3: CASSPRGRLYGYTF
DNA: TGTGCCAGCAGCCCCCGTGGCAGGCTCTATGGCTACACCTTC

D: -
V: TRBV19
size: -
J: TRBJ2-4
CDR3: CASAADLAKNIQYF
DNA: TGTGCCAGTGCGGCAGATTTAGCCAAAAACATTCAGTACTTC

D: TRBD1
V: TRBV19
size: -
J: TRBJ1-2
CDR3: CASSLFDRDDYGYTF
DNA: TGTGCCAGTAGTCTATTCGACAGGGACGACTATGGCTACACCTTC

D: TRBD1
V: TRBV3-1/TRBV3-2
size: -
J: TRBJ2-5
CDR3: CASSQGTGRETQYF
DNA: TGTGCCAGCAGCCAGGGGACAGGGAGAGAGACCCAGTACTTC

D: TRBD1
V: TRBV30
size: once
J: TRBJ1-2
CDR3: CAWSGRGQGFYGYTF
DNA: TGTGCCTGGAGTGGAAGAGGACAGGGGTTCTATGGCTACACCTTC

D: -
V: TRBV4-2
size: -
J: TRBJ2-1
CDR3: CASSPLRPSGNEQFF
DNA: TGTGCCAGCAGCCCCCTCCGTCCCAGCGGGAATGAGCAGTTCTTC

D: -
V: TRBV25-1
size: -
J: TRBJ1-2
CDR3: CASSQGFSGYTF
DNA: TGTGCCAGCAGTCAGGGCTTTAGCGGCTACACCTTC

D: TRBD1
V: TRBV5-6
size: -
J: TRBJ1-2
CDR3: CASSKGQGPYGYTF
DNA: TGTGCCAGCAGCAAGGGACAGGGTCCATACGGCTACACCTTC

D: TRBD2
V: TRBV6-1
size: -
J: TRBJ2-6
CDR3: CASSELAGSGANVLTF
DNA: TGTGCCAGCAGTGAACTAGCGGGCTCTGGGGCCAACGTCCTGACTTTC

D: -
V: TRBV5-1
size: once
J: TRBJ1-6
CDR3: CASSFLDNSPLHF
DNA: TGCGCCAGCAGCTTTTTAGATAATTCACCCCTCCACTTT

D: -
V: TRBV7-2
size: once
J: TRBJ1-1
CDR3: CASSRTESGRTEAFF
DNA: TGTGCCAGCAGCCGTACTGAGAGCGGACGCACTGAAGCTTTCTTT

D: TRBD1
V: TRBV5-1
size: -
J: TRBJ1-2
CDR3: CASSSLQGESFLANYGYTF
DNA: TGCGCCAGCAGCTCCCTACAGGGGGAAAGCTTCCTAGCTAACTATGGCTACACCTTC

D: -
V: TRBV3-1/TRBV3-2
size: -
J: TRBJ1-2
CDR3: CASSQGGGSANYGYTF
DNA: TGTGCCAGCAGCCAAGGCGGGGGGTCGGCTAACTATGGCTACACCTTC

D: -
V: TRBV5-6
size: few
J: TRBJ2-3
CDR3: CASSFTGSTDTQYF
DNA: TGTGCCAGCAGCTTCACAGGGAGCACAGATACGCAGTATTTT

D: TRBD1
V: TRBV7-9
size: -
J: TRBJ1-5
CDR3: CASSLTRQGEGNQPQHF
DNA: TGTGCCAGCAGCTTAACCCGACAGGGGGAAGGCAATCAGCCCCAGCATTTT

D: -
V: TRBV18
size: -
J: TRBJ1-1
CDR3: CASSHRGGRNTEAFF
DNA: TGTGCCAGCTCACACCGGGGGGGAAGGAACACTGAAGCTTTCTTT

D: TRBD1
V: TRBV6-5
size: -
J: TRBJ1-6
CDR3: CASRGRQGLNSPLHF
DNA: TGTGCCAGCAGGGGTAGACAGGGACTTAATTCACCCCTCCACTTT

D: -
V: TRBV7-9
size: -
J: TRBJ2-5
CDR3: CASSLDPVPETQYF
DNA: TGTGCCAGCAGCTTAGATCCAGTCCCAGAGACCCAGTACTTC

D: -
V: TRBV5-6
size: many
J: TRBJ2-3
CDR3: CASSPAGARSTDTQYF
DNA: TGTGCCAGCAGCCCGGCGGGGGCCCGAAGCACAGATACGCAGTATTTT

D: TRBD1
V: TRBV5-8
size: -
J: TRBJ1-5
CDR3: CASSPWTGDSNQPQHF
DNA: TGTGCCAGCAGCCCTTGGACAGGGGATAGCAATCAGCCCCAGCATTTT

D: TRBD1
V: TRBV2
size: -
J: TRBJ2-7
CDR3: CASSQDRYYEQYF
DNA: TGTGCCAGCAGTCAGGACAGGTACTACGAGCAGTACTTC

D: -
V: TRBV5-1
size: -
J: TRBJ1-3
CDR3: CASSEGQASGNTIYF
DNA: TGCGCCAGCAGCGAAGGACAAGCATCTGGAAACACCATATATTTT

D: TRBD1
V: TRBV19
size: once
J: TRBJ1-5
CDR3: CASSIGQGRRQPQHF
DNA: TGTGCCAGTAGTATAGGACAGGGGAGGCGGCAGCCCCAGCATTTT

D: -
V: TRBV18
size: -
J: TRBJ1-5
CDR3: CASSTGQPNQPQHF
DNA: TGTGCCAGCTCAACCGGACAGCCGAATCAGCCCCAGCATTTT

D: -
V: TRBV13
size: -
J: TRBJ1-1
CDR3: CASSSWGQEGRNTEAFF
DNA: TGTGCCAGCAGCTCCTGGGGGCAAGAGGGACGGAACACTGAAGCTTTCTTT

D: -
V: TRBV30
size: -
J: TRBJ1-2
CDR3: CAWSALYGYTF
DNA: TGTGCCTGGAGTGCACTCTATGGCTACACCTTC

D: -
V: TRBV19
size: -
J: TRBJ1-2
CDR3: CASSMQNYGYTF
DNA: TGTGCCAGTAGTATGCAGAACTATGGCTACACCTTC

D: -
V: TRBV2
size: -
J: TRBJ1-6
CDR3: CASSGDARNSPLHF
DNA: TGTGCCAGCAGCGGCGACGCCAGGAATTCACCCCTCCACTTT

D: -
V: TRBV6-5
size: -
J: TRBJ1-6
CDR3: CASRTTANSPLHF
DNA: TGTGCCAGCCGTACGACAGCTAATTCACCCCTCCACTTT

D: -
V: TRBV5-4
size: -
J: TRBJ2-2
CDR3: CASSPRGQNTGELFF
DNA: TGTGCCAGCAGCCCAAGAGGACAAAACACCGGGGAGCTGTTTTTT

D: -
V: TRBV19
size: once
J: TRBJ1-3
CDR3: CASSSMGGAGNTIYF
DNA: TGTGCCAGTAGTTCGATGGGGGGAGCTGGAAACACCATATATTTT

D: -
V: TRBV19
size: -
J: TRBJ1-4
CDR3: CASSLTGKLFF
DNA: TGTGCCAGTAGTCTGACGGGAAAACTGTTTTTT

D: TRBD2
V: TRBV7-2
size: once
J: TRBJ2-1
CDR3: CASSLGSGGANYNEQFF
DNA: TGTGCCAGCAGCTTAGGTAGCGGGGGGGCGAATTACAATGAGCAGTTCTTC

D: -
V: TRBV6-5
size: -
J: TRBJ1-1
CDR3: CASSYPGMMNTEAFF
DNA: TGTGCCAGCAGTTACCCGGGGATGATGAACACTGAAGCTTTCTTT

D: -
V: TRBV7-2
size: -
J: TRBJ2-7
CDR3: CASSFYGEHEQYF
DNA: TGTGCCAGCAGCTTTTATGGGGAGCACGAGCAGTACTTC

D: -
V: TRBV10-3
size: -
J: TRBJ2-1
CDR3: CAISESTRGLADNEQFF
DNA: TGTGCCATCAGTGAGTCGACTCGAGGACTTGCAGACAATGAGCAGTTCTTC

D: -
V: TRBV5-1
size: -
J: TRBJ1-2
CDR3: CASSLGGAGEGYTF
DNA: TGCGCCAGCAGCTTGGGTGGGGCAGGGGAAGGCTACACCTTC

D: -
V: TRBV27
size: -
J: TRBJ2-5
CDR3: CASKGGGKGETQYF
DNA: TGTGCCAGTAAAGGTGGGGGGAAAGGAGAGACCCAGTACTTC

D: TRBD1
V: TRBV10-3
size: -
J: TRBJ1-2
CDR3: CAINTDRDYNYGYTF
DNA: TGTGCCATCAACACGGACAGGGACTATAACTATGGCTACACCTTC

D: -
V: TRBV2
size: -
J: TRBJ1-1
CDR3: CASSEPRRNTEAFF
DNA: TGTGCCAGCAGTGAACCCCGTCGTAACACTGAAGCTTTCTTT

D: -
V: TRBV7-2
size: -
J: TRBJ2-7
CDR3: CASSFRGSEQYF
DNA: TGTGCCAGCAGCTTCCGGGGGAGCGAGCAGTACTTC

D: TRBD1
V: TRBV27
size: few
J: TRBJ2-1
CDR3: CASSFWDRGGEQFF
DNA: TGTGCCAGCAGTTTTTGGGACAGGGGTGGTGAGCAGTTCTTC

D: -
V: TRBV3-1/TRBV3-2
size: -
J: TRBJ1-2
CDR3: CASSQVGVGGSGYTF
DNA: TGTGCCAGCAGCCAAGTAGGGGTTGGGGGGAGCGGCTACACCTTC

D: TRBD1
V: TRBV3-1/TRBV3-2
size: few
J: TRBJ1-4
CDR3: CASSQVLTGVEKKLFF
DNA: TGTGCCAGCAGCCAAGTCCTGACAGGGGTTGAGAAAAAACTGTTTTTT

D: -
V: TRBV27
size: -
J: TRBJ2-2
CDR3: CASSLEVNTGELFF
DNA: TGTGCCAGCAGTTTAGAGGTGAACACCGGGGAGCTGTTTTTT